The TCR beta chain described here comes from a study of blood T cell repertoires in COVID-19. Libraries were prepared by immunoSEQ multiplex PCR; TCRdb keeps only in-frame clonotypes and omits some of them. Of about 180,000 clones listed, approximately 80% were seen once; the top ten hold 1.5% to 1.7%. This CDR3 is 15 amino acids long. V was clipped by 6 bases and J by 1 base; unmatched bases: 5. Germline-derived CDR1 and CDR2 are LNHDA and SQIVND (reference sequence). This sequence joins TRBV19 and TRBJ2-7, with 11 bases lining up with TRBD1. The sequence was collected from a human donor in a cohort sampled during active COVID-19. The sequencing sample was made of peripheral blood. The CDR3 reads CASSEGQGGSYEQYF. CDR3 nucleotides: TGTGCCAGTAGCGAGGGACAGGGGGGATCCTACGAGCAGTACTTC.